This T cell receptor (beta chain) derives from a study of T-cell memory formation after mild COVID-19. Germline CDR1 reads DFQATT; CDR2 reads SNEGSKA (reference sequence). The CDR3 runs to 13 residues. V was pared by 2 bases and J by 6 bases, with 13 bases between. TCRdb ran MiXCR on the 5' RACE reads and lists one entry per CDR3 protein. The sample includes hundreds of thousands of distinct CDR3 sequences, 15% to 20% seen only once; the top ten take 12%. The sample holds a few counts of this clonotype. The receptor comes from an adult woman who had mild COVID-19 (a few samples of this study predate the infection). Cell type and time point are not known. The chain has TRBV20-1 and TRBJ1-1; D not certain. The sequenced sample was PBMCs or a T cell subset sorted from them (not recorded which). CDR3 loop: CSARKSTGAEAFF. The CDR3 DNA reads TGCAGTGCTAGAAAGTCGACGGGTGCTGAAGCTTTCTTT.